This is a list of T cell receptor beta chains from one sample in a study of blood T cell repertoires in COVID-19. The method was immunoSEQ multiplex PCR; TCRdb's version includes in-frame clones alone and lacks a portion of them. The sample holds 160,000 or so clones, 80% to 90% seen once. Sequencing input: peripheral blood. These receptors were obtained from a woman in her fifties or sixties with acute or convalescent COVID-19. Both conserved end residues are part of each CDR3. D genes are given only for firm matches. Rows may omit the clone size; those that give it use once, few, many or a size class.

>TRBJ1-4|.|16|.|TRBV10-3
CAISDPRQATNEKLFF
TGTGCCATCAGTGATCCCCGACAGGCAACTAATGAAAAACTGTTTTTT
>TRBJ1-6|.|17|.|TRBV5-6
CASSLNPPGVTTGPLHF
TGTGCCAGCAGCCTAAATCCCCCAGGGGTGACGACCGGACCCCTCCACTTT
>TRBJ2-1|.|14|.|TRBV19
CASSALASYNEQFF
TGTGCCAGTAGTGCACTAGCCTCCTACAATGAGCAGTTCTTC
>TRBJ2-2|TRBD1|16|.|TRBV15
CATSRFTGGEGGELFF
TGTGCCACCAGCAGATTCACAGGGGGAGAGGGCGGGGAGCTGTTTTTT
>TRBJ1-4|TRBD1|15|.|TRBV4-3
CASSQMGQGVEKLFF
TGCGCCAGCAGCCAGATGGGACAGGGAGTCGAAAAACTGTTTTTT
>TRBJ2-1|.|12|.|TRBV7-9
CASSLSNNEQFF
TGTGCCAGCTCACTTTCTAACAATGAGCAGTTCTTC
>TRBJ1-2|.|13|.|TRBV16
CASTPQRGYGYTF
TGTGCCAGCACCCCACAGCGGGGCTATGGCTACACCTTC
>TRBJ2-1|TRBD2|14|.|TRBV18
CASSPRSGSNEQFF
TGTGCCAGCTCACCAAGGAGCGGGAGCAATGAGCAGTTCTTC
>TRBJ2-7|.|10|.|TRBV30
CACGTAEQYF
TGTGCCTGCGGGACTGCCGAGCAGTACTTC
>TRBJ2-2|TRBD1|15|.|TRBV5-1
CASSFIQGAVGELFF
TGCGCCAGCAGCTTTATACAGGGGGCGGTCGGGGAGCTGTTTTTT
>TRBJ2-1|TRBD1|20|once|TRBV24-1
CATSDRIGTGAGGTYNEQFF
TGTGCCACCAGTGATCGAATTGGGACAGGGGCGGGGGGCACCTACAATGAGCAGTTCTTC
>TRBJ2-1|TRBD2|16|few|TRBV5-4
CASSPRRGDRYNEQFF
TGTGCCAGCAGCCCCAGGCGGGGGGACCGATACAATGAGCAGTTCTTC
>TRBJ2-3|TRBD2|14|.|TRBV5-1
CASSLVLAGDTQYF
TGCGCCAGCAGCTTGGTCCTAGCGGGAGATACGCAGTATTTT
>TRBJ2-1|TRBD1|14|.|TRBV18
CASSPTGVHNEQFF
TGTGCCAGCTCACCCACAGGGGTGCACAATGAGCAGTTCTTC
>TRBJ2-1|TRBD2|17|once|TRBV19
CASSIDRLAVFYNEQFF
TGTGCCAGTAGTATAGATCGACTAGCGGTTTTCTACAATGAGCAGTTCTTC
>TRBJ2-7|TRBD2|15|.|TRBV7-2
CASSLLRGGVYEQYF
TGTGCCAGCAGCTTACTACGGGGGGGCGTCTACGAGCAGTACTTC
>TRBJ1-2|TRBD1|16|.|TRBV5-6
CASSSGTGRMSYGYTF
TGTGCCAGCAGCTCCGGGACAGGGCGCATGAGCTATGGCTACACCTTC
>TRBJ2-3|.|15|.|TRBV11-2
CASSLGQPTTDTQYF
TGTGCCAGCTCGTTGGGCCAACCCACGACAGATACGCAGTATTTT
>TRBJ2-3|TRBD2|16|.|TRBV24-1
CATSKTSGGARDTQYF
TGTGCCACCAGTAAAACTAGCGGGGGGGCAAGAGATACGCAGTATTTT
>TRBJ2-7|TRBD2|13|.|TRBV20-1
CSASLAGGYEQYF
TGCAGTGCTAGTTTGGCGGGGGGTTACGAGCAGTACTTC
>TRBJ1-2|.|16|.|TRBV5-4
CASSLLLTVGTGGYTF
TGTGCCAGCAGCTTGCTCCTCACGGTGGGCACGGGAGGCTACACCTTC
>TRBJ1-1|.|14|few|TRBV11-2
CASSLRQGNTEAFF
TGTGCCAGCAGCTTAAGGCAGGGGAACACTGAAGCTTTCTTT
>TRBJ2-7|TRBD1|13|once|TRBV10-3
CAIRGQGPYEQYF
TGTGCCATCAGGGGACAGGGCCCCTACGAGCAGTACTTC
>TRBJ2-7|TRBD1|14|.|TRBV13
CASSLGGQAFGQYF
TGTGCCAGCAGCTTAGGCGGACAGGCCTTTGGGCAGTACTTC
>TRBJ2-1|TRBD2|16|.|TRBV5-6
CASSLKVLAGKDEQFF
TGTGCCAGCAGCCTGAAGGTACTAGCGGGAAAAGATGAGCAGTTCTTC
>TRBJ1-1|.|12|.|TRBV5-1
CASQGMNTEAFF
TGCGCCAGCCAGGGAATGAACACTGAAGCTTTCTTT
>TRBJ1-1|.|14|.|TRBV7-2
CASSPHGGETEAFF
TGTGCCAGCAGCCCTCACGGCGGGGAAACTGAAGCTTTCTTT
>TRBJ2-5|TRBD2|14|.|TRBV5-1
CASSLGAGIETQYF
TGCGCCAGCAGCTTGGGAGCGGGGATAGAGACCCAGTACTTC
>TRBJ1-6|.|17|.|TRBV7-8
CASSTSTASSYNSPLHF
TGTGCCAGCAGCACCTCGACAGCTAGCTCCTATAATTCACCCCTCCACTTT
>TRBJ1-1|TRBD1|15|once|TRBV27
CASSPYDRGGTEAFF
TGTGCCAGCAGTCCATATGACAGGGGTGGCACTGAAGCTTTCTTT
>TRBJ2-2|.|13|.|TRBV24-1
CAISRSNTGELFF
TGTGCCATCAGTCGGTCCAACACCGGGGAGCTGTTTTTT
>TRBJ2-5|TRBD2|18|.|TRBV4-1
CASSQDYGGAQLPETQYF
TGCGCCAGCAGCCAAGATTACGGGGGGGCGCAACTTCCAGAGACCCAGTACTTC
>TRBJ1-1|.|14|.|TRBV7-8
CASSLDPPNTEAFF
TGTGCCAGCAGCTTAGATCCCCCTAACACTGAAGCTTTCTTT
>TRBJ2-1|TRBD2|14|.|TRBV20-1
CSASGGGLYNEQFF
TGCAGTGCTAGTGGCGGGGGGCTGTACAATGAGCAGTTCTTC
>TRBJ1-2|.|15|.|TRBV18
CASSPPELANYGYTF
TGTGCCAGCTCACCACCCGAGTTAGCTAACTATGGCTACACCTTC
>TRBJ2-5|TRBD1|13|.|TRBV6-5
CASSTQGEETQYF
TGTGCCAGCAGTACCCAGGGGGAAGAGACCCAGTACTTC
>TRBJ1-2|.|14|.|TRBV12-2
CASRLAGTGTGYTF
TGTGCAAGTCGCTTAGCCGGGACAGGGACGGGCTACACCTTC
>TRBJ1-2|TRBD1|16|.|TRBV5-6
CASSLTHIRGIGGYTF
TGTGCCAGCAGCTTGACGCACATCAGGGGGATCGGTGGCTACACCTTC
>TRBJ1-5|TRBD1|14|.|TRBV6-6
CASSAGGLNQPQHF
TGTGCCAGCAGTGCAGGGGGTTTAAATCAGCCCCAGCATTTT
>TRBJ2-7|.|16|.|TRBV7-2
CASSLGPDLESYEQYF
TGTGCCAGCAGCCTGGGCCCAGATTTAGAGTCCTACGAGCAGTACTTC
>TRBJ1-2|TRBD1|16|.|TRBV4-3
CASSQGRQGRLYGYTF
TGCGCCAGCAGCCAGGGTAGACAGGGCCGACTCTATGGCTACACCTTC
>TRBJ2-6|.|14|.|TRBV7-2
CASSSYSGANVLTF
TGTGCCAGCAGCTCCTACTCTGGGGCCAACGTCCTGACTTTC
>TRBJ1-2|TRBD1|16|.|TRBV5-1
CASTPAGDRGNYGYTF
TGCGCCAGCACCCCCGCCGGGGACAGGGGCAACTATGGCTACACCTTC
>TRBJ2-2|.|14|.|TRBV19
CASSIRDITGELFF
TGTGCCAGTAGTATCCGGGACATCACCGGGGAGCTGTTTTTT
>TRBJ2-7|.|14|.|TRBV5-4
CASSLNLGGNEQYF
TGTGCCAGCAGCTTGAATCTAGGGGGAAACGAGCAGTACTTC
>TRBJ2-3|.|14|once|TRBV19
CASSSGETTDTQYF
TGTGCCAGTAGTTCGGGGGAAACCACAGATACGCAGTATTTT
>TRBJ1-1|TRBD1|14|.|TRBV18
CASSPPGQYTEAFF
TGTGCCAGCTCACCACCGGGACAGTACACTGAAGCTTTCTTT